Following are 8 T cell receptor beta chains from one sample sequenced in a study of T-cell reconstitution after alpha-beta-depleted transplantation in children. Unique molecular identifiers were incorporated during preparation of the TCRbeta library. TCRdb processed the PCR reads anew with MiXCR; each CDR3 protein has one entry. This sample yields about half a million distinct CDR3 sequences, of which around 13% are seen a single time; about 5.4% belongs to the top ten. Source: PBMCs from the stem cell graft donor, taken from the stem cell graft. These receptors were taken from a human donor who donated a stem cell graft to a child with combined immunodeficiency.

This clonotype was seen only a few times. V is TRBV12-3 or TRBV12-4 and J is TRBJ2-2; D possibly matches TRBD1 or TRBD2 (6 bases each). The V end lost 5 bases, the J end lost 6 bases, and 13 bases lay between the germline ends. There are 14 residues in the CDR3. In nucleotides, the CDR3 is TGTGCCAGCAGTCCGAGGGGGGACCCCGGGGAGCTGTTTTTT. This sequence encodes CASSPRGDPGELFF.

The chain links TRBV18 to TRBJ1-1, with TRBD1 identical over 11 bases. CDR3 length: 15 amino acids. V shed 3 bases, J shed 4 bases, and the junction held 4 bases outside the gene matches. CDR1 and CDR2 (germline): KGHSH, LQKENI. The CDR3 region is CASSPPGQGGTEAFF. The CDR3, as DNA: TGTGCCAGCTCACCCCCGGGACAGGGGGGCACTGAAGCTTTCTTT.

This clonotype was observed a handful of times. The CDR3 DNA is TGTGCCAGCAGCCCAGGACAGCGGGAGTACGAGCAGTACTTC. It codes for CASSPGQREYEQYF. The V call is TRBV9, the J call TRBJ2-7, with 8 bases lining up with TRBD2. There are 14 residues in the CDR3. Germline CDR1 and CDR2: SGDLS and YYNGEE. Germline trimming cut 4 bases from V and 4 bases from J; bases unmatched to any gene: 7.

Many counts were recorded for this clonotype. V usage is TRBV20-1 and J usage is TRBJ2-1; TRBD2 matches at 10 bases. Germline assignment: CDR1 DFQATT and CDR2 SNEGSKA (reference sequence). The CDR3 has 14 amino acids. Trimming cost V 8 bases and J 7 bases; bases outside gene matches: 11. The CDR3: CSQEASGRSNEQFF. In nucleotides, the CDR3 is TGCAGTCAGGAGGCTAGCGGGAGAAGTAATGAGCAGTTCTTC.

This clonotype has just a few counts. The gene calls are TRBV2 and TRBJ2-1, with TRBD2 matching 13 bases. With 6 bases clipped from V and 9 bases from J, the junction kept 8 bases outside the gene matches. The CDR3 is 15 amino acids. Per the germline V gene, CDR1 is SNHLY and CDR2 is FYNNEI. The CDR3 sequence is CASRGRTSGGGEQFF. CDR3 nucleotides: TGTGCCAGCAGAGGACGGACTAGCGGGGGCGGTGAGCAGTTCTTC. The entire variable domain, with the rest obtained from reference TRBV2 and TRBJ2-1, is as follows: EPEVTQTPSHQVTQMGQEVILRCVPISNHLYFYWYRQILGQKVEFLVSFYNNEISEKSEIFDDQFSVERPDGSNFTLKIRSTKLEDSAMYFCASRGRTSGGGEQFFGPGTRLTVL.

This clonotype was counted ten times or more. The V call is TRBV10-3, the J call TRBJ2-5; TRBD2 might be the D (5 bases). The germline gives CDR1 ENHRY, CDR2 SYGVKD. This CDR3 has 16 residues. The ends were cut back, 3 bases at V and 3 bases at J, with 17 bases in the middle. The CDR3 DNA reads as TGTGCCATCAGTGATGGGCGGGCGCCATATAAAGAGACCCAGTACTTC. It codes for CAISDGRAPYKETQYF.

The chain couples TRBV7-6 to TRBJ2-6; tentative D call: TRBD1 (6 bases). The V end lost 5 bases, the J end lost 2 bases, and 10 bases lay between the germline ends. The CDR3 is 15 amino acids. Germline CDR1 and CDR2: SGHVS and FNYEAQ. The CDR3 loop is CASSLRQAGANVLTF. Written as DNA, the CDR3 is TGTGCCAGCAGCCTACGACAGGCTGGGGCCAACGTCCTGACTTTC.

The CDR3 DNA is TGCGCCAGCAGCGATACTAGCTCGGCTGATACGCAGTATTTT. This codes for CASSDTSSADTQYF. J is TRBJ2-3 and V is TRBV5-1, with D perhaps matching TRBD2 (6 bases). Deletions cut 4 bases from V and 6 bases from J, with 15 bases between. Per germline, CDR1 SGHRS and CDR2 YFSETQ. This CDR3 contains 14 residues.